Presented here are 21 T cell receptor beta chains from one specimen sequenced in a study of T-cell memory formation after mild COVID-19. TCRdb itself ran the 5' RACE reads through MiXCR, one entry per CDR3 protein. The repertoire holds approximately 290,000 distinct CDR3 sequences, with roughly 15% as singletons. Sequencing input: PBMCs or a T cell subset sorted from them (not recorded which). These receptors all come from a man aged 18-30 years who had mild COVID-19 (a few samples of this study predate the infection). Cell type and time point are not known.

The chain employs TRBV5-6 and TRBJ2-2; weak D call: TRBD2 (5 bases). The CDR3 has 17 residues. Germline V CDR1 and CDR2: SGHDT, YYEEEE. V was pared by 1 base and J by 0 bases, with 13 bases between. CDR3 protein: CASSLSYGNANTGELFF. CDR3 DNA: TGTGCCAGCAGCTTGAGTTACGGGAACGCGAACACCGGGGAGCTGTTTTTT.

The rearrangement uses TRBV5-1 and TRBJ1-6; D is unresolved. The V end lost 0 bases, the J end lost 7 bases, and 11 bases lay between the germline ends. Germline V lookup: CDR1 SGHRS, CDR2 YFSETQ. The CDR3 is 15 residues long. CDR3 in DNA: TGCGCCAGCAGCTTGGTCGGAGGCCCAAATTCACCCCTCCACTTT. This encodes CASSLVGGPNSPLHF.

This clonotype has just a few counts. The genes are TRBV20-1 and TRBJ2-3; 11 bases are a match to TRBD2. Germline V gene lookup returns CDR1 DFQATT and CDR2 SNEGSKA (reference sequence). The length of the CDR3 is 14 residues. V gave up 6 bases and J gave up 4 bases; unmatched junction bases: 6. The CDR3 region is CSAPLAGAPDTQYF. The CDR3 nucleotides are TGCAGTGCACCACTAGCGGGGGCCCCAGATACGCAGTATTTT.

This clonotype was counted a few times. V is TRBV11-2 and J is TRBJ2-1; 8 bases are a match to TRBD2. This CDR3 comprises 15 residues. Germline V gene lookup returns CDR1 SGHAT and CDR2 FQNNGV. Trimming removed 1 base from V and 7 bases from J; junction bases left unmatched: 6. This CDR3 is CASSLAGGLWNEQFF. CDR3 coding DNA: TGTGCCAGCAGCTTAGCGGGGGGGCTTTGGAATGAGCAGTTCTTC. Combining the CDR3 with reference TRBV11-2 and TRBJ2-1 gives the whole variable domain EAGVAQSPRYKIIEKRQSVAFWCNPISGHATLYWYQQILGQGPKLLIQFQNNGVVDDSQLPKDRFSAERLKGVDSTLKIQPAKLEDSAVYLCASSLAGGLWNEQFFGPGTRLTVL.

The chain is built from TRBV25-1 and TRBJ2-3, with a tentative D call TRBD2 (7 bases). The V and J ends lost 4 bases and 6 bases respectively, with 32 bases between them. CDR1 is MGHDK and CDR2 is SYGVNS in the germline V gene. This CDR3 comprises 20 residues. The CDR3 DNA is TGTGCCAGCAGTGTCCCCTGGTATGGGGGCGGGGGTTTCGTTGGGGATACGCAGTATTTT. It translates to CASSVPWYGGGGFVGDTQYF.

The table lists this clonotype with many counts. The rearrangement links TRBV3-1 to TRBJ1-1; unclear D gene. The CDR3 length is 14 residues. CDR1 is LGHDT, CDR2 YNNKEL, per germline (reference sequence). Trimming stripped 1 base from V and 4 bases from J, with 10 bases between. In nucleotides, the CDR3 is TGTGCCAGCAGCCAAGCCCGAATTGGCACTGAAGCTTTCTTT. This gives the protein CASSQARIGTEAFF.

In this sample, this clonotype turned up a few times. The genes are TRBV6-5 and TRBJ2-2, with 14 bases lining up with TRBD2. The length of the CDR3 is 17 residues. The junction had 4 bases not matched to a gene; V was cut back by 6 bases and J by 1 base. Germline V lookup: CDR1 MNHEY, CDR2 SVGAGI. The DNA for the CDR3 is TGTGCCAGCAGGCCCGGGACTAGCGGGGGGAACACCGGGGAGCTGTTTTTT. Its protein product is CASRPGTSGGNTGELFF.

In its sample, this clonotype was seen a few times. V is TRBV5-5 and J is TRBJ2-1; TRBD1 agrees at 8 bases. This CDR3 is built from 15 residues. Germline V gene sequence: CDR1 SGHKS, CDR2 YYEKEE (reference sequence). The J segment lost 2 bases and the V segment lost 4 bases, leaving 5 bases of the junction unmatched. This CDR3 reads CASSEQGVTYNEQFF. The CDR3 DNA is TGTGCCAGCAGCGAACAGGGGGTGACCTACAATGAGCAGTTCTTC.

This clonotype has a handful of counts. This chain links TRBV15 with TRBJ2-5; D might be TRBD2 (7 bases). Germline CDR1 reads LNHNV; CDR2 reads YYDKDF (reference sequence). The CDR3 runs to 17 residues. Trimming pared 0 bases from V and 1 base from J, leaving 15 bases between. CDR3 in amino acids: CATSRDRGARIQETQYF. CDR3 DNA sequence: TGTGCCACCAGCAGAGATCGGGGGGCGCGAATCCAAGAGACCCAGTACTTC.

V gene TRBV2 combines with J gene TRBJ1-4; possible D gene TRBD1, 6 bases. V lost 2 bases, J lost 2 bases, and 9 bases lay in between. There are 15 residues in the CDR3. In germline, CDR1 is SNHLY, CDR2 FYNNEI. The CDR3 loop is CASSEYQGTNEKLFF. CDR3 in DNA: TGTGCCAGCAGTGAATACCAGGGGACTAATGAAAAACTGTTTTTT.

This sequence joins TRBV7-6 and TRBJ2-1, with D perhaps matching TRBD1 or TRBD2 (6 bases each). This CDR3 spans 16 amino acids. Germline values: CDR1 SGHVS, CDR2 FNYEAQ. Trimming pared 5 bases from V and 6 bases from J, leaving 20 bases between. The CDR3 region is CASSPRYREVLNEQFF. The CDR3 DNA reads TGTGCCAGCAGCCCGCGTTACAGGGAGGTCCTCAATGAGCAGTTCTTC. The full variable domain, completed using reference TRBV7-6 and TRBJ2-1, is GAGVSQSPRYKVTKRGQDVALRCDPISGHVSLYWYRQALGQGPEFLTYFNYEAQQDKSGLPNDRFSAERPEGSISTLTIQRTEQRDSAMYRCASSPRYREVLNEQFFGPGTRLTVL.

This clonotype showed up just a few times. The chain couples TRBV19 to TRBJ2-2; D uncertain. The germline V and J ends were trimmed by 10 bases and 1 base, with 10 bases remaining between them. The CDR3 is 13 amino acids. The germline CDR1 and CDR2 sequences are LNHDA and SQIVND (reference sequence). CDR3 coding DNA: TGTGCCACCCCCCAGAAGAACACCGGGGAGCTGTTTTTT. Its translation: CATPQKNTGELFF.

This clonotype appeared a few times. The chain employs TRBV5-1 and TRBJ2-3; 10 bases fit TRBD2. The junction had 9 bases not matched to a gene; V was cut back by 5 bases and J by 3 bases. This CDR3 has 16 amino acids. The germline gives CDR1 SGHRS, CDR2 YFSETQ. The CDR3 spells CASSYASGLATDTQYF. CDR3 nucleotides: TGCGCCAGCAGTTATGCATCGGGACTAGCGACAGATACGCAGTATTTT.

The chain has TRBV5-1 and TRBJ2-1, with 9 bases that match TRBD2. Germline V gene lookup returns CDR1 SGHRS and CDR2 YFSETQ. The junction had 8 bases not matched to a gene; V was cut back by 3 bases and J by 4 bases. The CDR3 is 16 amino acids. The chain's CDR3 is CASSWEGAGGYNEQFF. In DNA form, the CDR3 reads TGCGCCAGCAGCTGGGAGGGAGCGGGGGGTTACAATGAGCAGTTCTTC.

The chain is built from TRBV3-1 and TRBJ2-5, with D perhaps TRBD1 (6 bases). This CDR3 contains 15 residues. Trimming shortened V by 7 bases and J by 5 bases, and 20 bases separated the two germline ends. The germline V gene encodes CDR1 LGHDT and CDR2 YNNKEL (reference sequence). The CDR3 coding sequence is TGTGCCAGCACCCTGGGGGCCTCACCTGTGGAGACCCAGTACTTC. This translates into CASTLGASPVETQYF.

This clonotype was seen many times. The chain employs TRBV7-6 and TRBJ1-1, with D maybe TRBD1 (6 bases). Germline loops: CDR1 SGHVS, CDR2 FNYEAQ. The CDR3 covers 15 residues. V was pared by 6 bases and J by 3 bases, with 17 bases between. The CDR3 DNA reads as TGTGCCAGCAGGAAACAGGGACCCCGGGACACTGAAGCTTTCTTT. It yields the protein CASRKQGPRDTEAFF.

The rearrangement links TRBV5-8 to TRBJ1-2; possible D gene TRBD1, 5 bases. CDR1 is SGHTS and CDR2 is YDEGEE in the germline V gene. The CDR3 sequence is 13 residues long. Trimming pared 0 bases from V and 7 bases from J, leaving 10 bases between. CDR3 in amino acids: CASSLEAGTGYTF. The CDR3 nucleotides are TGTGCCAGCAGCTTGGAGGCAGGGACTGGCTACACCTTC.

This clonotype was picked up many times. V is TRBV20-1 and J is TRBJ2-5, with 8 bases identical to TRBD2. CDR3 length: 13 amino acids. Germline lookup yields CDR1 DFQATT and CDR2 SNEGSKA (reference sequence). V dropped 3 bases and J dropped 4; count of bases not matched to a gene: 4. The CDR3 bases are TGCAGTGCTAGCGGGGGGGCTGGAGAGACCCAGTACTTC. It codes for CSASGGAGETQYF.

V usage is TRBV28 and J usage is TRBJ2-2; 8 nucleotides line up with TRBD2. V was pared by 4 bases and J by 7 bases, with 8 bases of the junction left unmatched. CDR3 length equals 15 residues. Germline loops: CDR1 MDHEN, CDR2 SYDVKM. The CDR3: CASSSPGGPIGELFF. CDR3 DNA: TGTGCCAGCAGTTCTCCGGGGGGGCCGATCGGGGAGCTGTTTTTT.

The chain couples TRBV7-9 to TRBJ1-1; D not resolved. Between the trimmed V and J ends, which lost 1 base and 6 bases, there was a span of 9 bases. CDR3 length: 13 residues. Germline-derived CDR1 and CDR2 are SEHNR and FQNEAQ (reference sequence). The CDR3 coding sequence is TGTGCCAGCAGCTTAGGCCATGGGGCTGAAGCTTTCTTT. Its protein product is CASSLGHGAEAFF.

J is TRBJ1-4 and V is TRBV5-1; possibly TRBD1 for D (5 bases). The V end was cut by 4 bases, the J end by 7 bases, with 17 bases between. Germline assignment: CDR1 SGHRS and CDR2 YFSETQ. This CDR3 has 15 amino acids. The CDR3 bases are TGCGCCAGCAGCCTCTCACAGGCTCGGGGTGAAAAACTGTTTTTT. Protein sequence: CASSLSQARGEKLFF.